The present entry profiles one T cell receptor (beta chain) with its context. These data come from a study of tumor-infiltrating lymphocytes in oesophageal squamous cell carcinoma. Germline trimming cut 7 bases from V and 0 bases from J; bases unmatched to any gene: 6. This CDR3 comprises 16 residues. MiXCR, applied by TCRdb to the PCR reads, yields one record per CDR3 protein. The table includes approximately 11,000 distinct CDR3 sequences, about 50% detected once. Material: esophageal tumor tissue. This clonotype originated in a female donor with esophageal squamous cell carcinoma. The genes are TRBV12-3 or TRBV12-4 and TRBJ2-6; 7 bases map to TRBD1. CDR3 residues: CASTGDSFSGANVLTF. Here the CDR3 DNA reads TGTGCCAGCACTGGGGACAGTTTCTCTGGGGCCAACGTCCTGACTTTC.